This T cell receptor (beta chain) was retrieved from a study of tissue T cells after allogeneic stem cell transplantation. Using immunoSEQ multiplex PCR, the repertoire was profiled, and TCRdb retains in-frame clones only, with some absent. The sample holds some 48,000 clones, over 70% seen once. Germline V CDR1 and CDR2: SGHSN, HYEKVE. V was cut by 0 bases and J by 4 bases, with 9 bases left in between. This CDR3 has 14 residues. About this clone: The listed genes are named as in mouse. The CDR3 end is not reached by the read, which stops 1 residue before it; the germline J gene fills it in.

Material: sorted cells pooled from one or two spleens. The TCR comes from a pool of C57BL/6 mice in good health. This chain links TRBV12-1 with TRBJ1-3; D is possibly TRBD1 (6 bases). CDR3: CASSLAGGGNTLYF. Incomplete CDR3 DNA: TGTGCCAGCTCTCTCGCTGGGGGCGGAAATACGCTCTAT. The full variable domain, its missing parts supplied by reference TRBV12-1 and TRBJ1-3, is DSGVVQSPRHIIKEKGGRSVLTCIPISGHSNVVWYQQTLGKELKFLIQHYEKVERDKGFLPSRFSVQQFDDYHSEMNMSALELEDSAMYFCASSLAGGGNTLYFGEGSRLIVV.